Listed below are T cell receptor beta chains from one sample, sequenced in a study of cytomegalovirus exposure and HLA in healthy donors. Assay used: immunoSEQ multiplex PCR; TCRdb lists only in-frame clones, some missing. The sample consists of 160,000 or so clones, approximately 80% of them appearing once. The sequenced material came from PBMCs. All receptors come from a male donor in good health and CMV-seronegative. The CDR3 runs from the conserved cysteine through the conserved F or W. The order of the fields is CDR3 DNA, CDR3 protein, J gene, V gene, CDR3 length, clone size, D gene. The D gene is left open where the match is weak. Expanded clones are given a class, and other clones once, few, many or no size at all.

DNA: TGTGCCAGCCGGACTAGCGGGGAGACACACAATGAGCAGTTCTTC; CDR3: CASRTSGETHNEQFF; J: TRBJ2-1; V: TRBV4-2; length: 15; size: NA; D: TRBD2
DNA: TGTGCCAGCAGCGCTACGAGCCCACGCGGGGAGCTGTTTTTT; CDR3: CASSATSPRGELFF; J: TRBJ2-2; V: TRBV9; length: 14; size: once; D: NA
DNA: TGTGCCATCAGTGCATCTCAGGGGCTCCGCTATAATTCACCCCTCCACTTT; CDR3: CAISASQGLRYNSPLHF; J: TRBJ1-6; V: TRBV10-3; length: 17; size: NA; D: NA
DNA: TGCGCCAGCAGCTCTACAACTACAGGCTACGAGCAGTACTTC; CDR3: CASSSTTTGYEQYF; J: TRBJ2-7; V: TRBV5-1; length: 14; size: few; D: NA
DNA: TGCGCCAGCAGCTTGGGGGACAGGGATCAGCCCCAGCATTTT; CDR3: CASSLGDRDQPQHF; J: TRBJ1-5; V: TRBV5-1; length: 14; size: NA; D: TRBD1
DNA: TGTGCCAGCAGTGAAGCACGGACTATCTACGAGCAGTACTTC; CDR3: CASSEARTIYEQYF; J: TRBJ2-7; V: TRBV6-1; length: 14; size: few; D: NA
DNA: TGTGCCAGCAGCCAGGGGAACTCTGGGGCCAACGTCCTGACTTTC; CDR3: CASSQGNSGANVLTF; J: TRBJ2-6; V: TRBV5-5; length: 15; size: NA; D: NA
DNA: TGTGCCAGTAGTATAGTCGGGACTTATAGCAATCAGCCCCAGCATTTT; CDR3: CASSIVGTYSNQPQHF; J: TRBJ1-5; V: TRBV19; length: 16; size: NA; D: NA
DNA: TGTGCCAGCAGCCGTGGGGGGGGGCTAAACACTGAAGCTTTCTTT; CDR3: CASSRGGGLNTEAFF; J: TRBJ1-1; V: TRBV11-3; length: 15; size: NA; D: NA
DNA: TGTGCCAGCAGCGTAGGCAGGAACACTGAAGCTTTCTTT; CDR3: CASSVGRNTEAFF; J: TRBJ1-1; V: TRBV9; length: 13; size: NA; D: NA
DNA: TGCGCCAGCAGACCGGGACTAGCGGCTAGCACAGATACGCAGTATTTT; CDR3: CASRPGLAASTDTQYF; J: TRBJ2-3; V: TRBV5-1; length: 16; size: once; D: TRBD2
DNA: TGTGCCTGCGGTGAGCGGCCTGGCAATGAGCAGTTCTTC; CDR3: CACGERPGNEQFF; J: TRBJ2-1; V: TRBV2; length: 13; size: NA; D: NA
DNA: TGTGCCATCAGTGAGACCGACGGGACCTACGAGCAGTACTTC; CDR3: CAISETDGTYEQYF; J: TRBJ2-7; V: TRBV10-3; length: 14; size: few; D: NA
DNA: TGTGCCAGCAGCTTGGCGGTTGAGACCTACGAGCAGTACTTC; CDR3: CASSLAVETYEQYF; J: TRBJ2-7; V: TRBV5-6; length: 14; size: NA; D: NA
DNA: TGTGCCAGCAGAAGGACAGGGACCTACGAGCAGTACTTC; CDR3: CASRRTGTYEQYF; J: TRBJ2-7; V: TRBV27; length: 13; size: NA; D: TRBD1
DNA: TGTGCTAGTGGTTTGGTACTCGGAGGAGGAGATACGCAGTATTTT; CDR3: CASGLVLGGGDTQYF; J: TRBJ2-3; V: TRBV12-5; length: 15; size: NA; D: NA
DNA: TGTGCCAGCAGCCTTAGGTCCCGGGACAGGGTTAAGCACGAGCAGTACTTC; CDR3: CASSLRSRDRVKHEQYF; J: TRBJ2-7; V: TRBV7-2; length: 17; size: NA; D: TRBD1
DNA: TGTGCCAGCAGTTTATCCGTAACCTACAATGAGCAGTTCTTC; CDR3: CASSLSVTYNEQFF; J: TRBJ2-1; V: TRBV27; length: 14; size: NA; D: NA